What follows are 24 T cell receptor beta chains derived from one specimen sequenced in a study of shared clonotypes between healthy human individuals. Using immunoSEQ multiplex PCR, the repertoire was profiled, and TCRdb retains in-frame clones only, with some absent. The table has 2,500,000 or so clones, over 85% seen once. Sequencing input: naive CD4+ T cells sorted from blood. Described subset: CD45RA+ positively selected. The receptors were gathered from a man younger than 30 in good health.

The chain recombines TRBV7-6 with TRBJ2-2; 7 bases fit TRBD2. The CDR3 runs to 16 residues. Germline assignment: CDR1 SGHVS and CDR2 FNYEAQ. The V and J ends lost 2 bases and 1 base, in that order; junction bases with no gene match: 4. CDR3 DNA: TGTGCCAGCAGCTTAATAAGCGGGGTGAACACCGGGGAGCTGTTTTTT. This translates into CASSLISGVNTGELFF. The full variable domain, in which reference TRBV7-6 and TRBJ2-2 provide the parts outside the CDR3, is GAGVSQSPRYKVTKRGQDVALRCDPISGHVSLYWYRQALGQGPEFLTYFNYEAQQDKSGLPNDRFSAERPEGSISTLTIQRTEQRDSAMYRCASSLISGVNTGELFFGEGSRLTVL.

V and J are TRBV28 and TRBJ2-4; maybe TRBD2 (6 bases). With 6 bases removed from V and 2 bases from J, the gap between germline ends came to 11 bases. This CDR3 comprises 14 residues. Germline V gives CDR1 MDHEN, CDR2 SYDVKM. In nucleotides, the CDR3 is TGTGCCAGCAGAGGAGGGCCTACCAAAAACATTCAGTACTTC. This codes for CASRGGPTKNIQYF.

V is TRBV19 and J is TRBJ1-2, with a tentative D call TRBD1 (5 bases). Between the trimmed V and J ends, which lost 0 bases and 4 bases, there was a span of 12 bases. In germline, CDR1 is LNHDA, CDR2 SQIVND (reference sequence). This CDR3 has 15 residues. The CDR3 DNA sequence: TGTGCCAGTAGTATAGATTCCCAGGGAGGCTATGGCTACACCTTC. This codes for CASSIDSQGGYGYTF.

About this clone: Other nucleotide sequences from this sample produce the same CDR3. The chain recombines TRBV7-9 with TRBJ2-3; no reliable D call. There are 13 residues in the CDR3. Trimming shortened V by 0 bases and J by 2 bases, and 3 bases separated the two germline ends. In germline, CDR1 is SEHNR, CDR2 FQNEAQ (reference sequence). This CDR3 reads CASSLASTDTQYF. In nucleotides, the CDR3 is TGTGCCAGCAGCTTAGCTTCCACAGATACGCAGTATTTT.

The V call is TRBV30, the J call TRBJ2-3; 11 bases match TRBD2. The CDR3 contains 16 residues. The V segment lost 6 bases and the J segment 5 bases; nucleotides outside the gene matches: 13. Germline-derived CDR1 and CDR2 are GTSNPN and SVGIG (reference sequence). CDR3: CACTPSPSGRLDTQYF. For the CDR3, the DNA is TGTGCCTGTACCCCCTCCCCTAGCGGGAGGTTAGATACGCAGTATTTT.

CDR3 region: CASSSPTLGSGRFTYEQYF. In DNA, the CDR3 is TGTGCCAGCAGCTCACCCACTTTGGGGAGCGGGAGATTCACCTACGAGCAGTACTTC. This rearrangement joins TRBV11-2 to TRBJ2-7; TRBD2 aligns across 8 bases. The V gene's germline CDR1 is SGHAT and CDR2 FQNNGV. V was clipped by 4 bases and J by 2 bases; unmatched bases: 19. CDR3 length: 19 amino acids.

With respect to this clone: Other DNA sequences in the sample encode the same CDR3. The chain has TRBV4-1 and TRBJ1-2, with D possibly being TRBD1 (5 bases). The CDR3 spans 14 residues. Trimming removed 4 bases from V and 1 base from J, with 10 bases in between. Germline V gene lookup returns CDR1 MGHRA and CDR2 YSYEKL. Here the CDR3 DNA reads TGCGCCAGCAGCCCCGACGGGGGTAACTATGGCTACACCTTC. Protein sequence: CASSPDGGNYGYTF.

The chain links TRBV6-5 to TRBJ1-2; D is undetermined. The ends were cut back, 6 bases at V and 4 bases at J, with 15 bases in the middle. This CDR3 contains 14 residues. Germline loops: CDR1 MNHEY, CDR2 SVGAGI. The CDR3 coding sequence is TGTGCCAGCAGCCCACGTGCGGACGCCTATGGCTACACCTTC. This sequence encodes CASSPRADAYGYTF.

This clone has a handful of counts. Other DNA sequences in the sample encode the same CDR3. The chain employs TRBV11-2 and TRBJ1-2; maybe TRBD1 (5 bases). The CDR3 contains 13 residues. Trimming shortened V by 4 bases and J by 5 bases, and 11 bases separated the two germline ends. CDR1 is SGHAT and CDR2 is FQNNGV in the germline V gene. In nucleotides, the CDR3 is TGTGCCAGCAGCTCTGGGGCAGCTTATGGCTACACCTTC. The encoded protein is CASSSGAAYGYTF.

Comments on this clone: Relative to the germline gene, one junction end is altered; a read error may explain this. The chain carries TRBV7-2 and TRBJ2-7; D not certain. The CDR3 is 12 amino acids. Per the germline V gene, CDR1 is SGHTA and CDR2 is FQGNSA. In DNA, the CDR3 is TGTGCCAGCAGCTTAGATCGGTCGCCGGGTCGCTTC. Translating it yields CASSLDRSPGRF.

The chain links TRBV12-5 to TRBJ1-2; 8 nucleotides line up with TRBD1. The germline V gene has CDR1 LGHNT and CDR2 FRNRAP. The trim removed 4 bases at V and 9 bases at J, leaving 22 bases unmatched. The CDR3 has 18 residues. In nucleotides, the CDR3 is TGTGCTAGTGGTTCTGAAACCAGGATTGGACAGGGAGGACGCCGCTACACCTTC. It encodes CASGSETRIGQGGRRYTF.

The V gene is TRBV4-1, the J gene TRBJ2-3; D remains ambiguous. The germline V and J ends were trimmed by 4 bases and 4 bases, with 9 bases remaining between them. The CDR3 totals 13 residues. Germline V CDR1 and CDR2: MGHRA, YSYEKL. CDR3 in amino acids: CASSPSRSDTQYF. As DNA, the CDR3 is TGCGCCAGCAGCCCCTCGAGGTCAGATACGCAGTATTTT.

Notes on this clone: The same CDR3 is also encoded by other DNA sequences in this sample. CDR3 region: CASSPNRNYGYTF. The CDR3, as DNA: TGTGCCAGCTCACCAAATAGAAACTATGGCTACACCTTC. The gene calls are TRBV18 and TRBJ1-2; no clear D. Per germline, CDR1 KGHSH and CDR2 LQKENI. The V gene lost 2 bases and the J gene lost 2 bases, with 6 bases spanning the gap. The CDR3 extends over 13 amino acids.

The chain is built from TRBV29-1 and TRBJ2-7; 15 bases are shared with TRBD2. The CDR3 is 19 residues long. Losses at the gene ends were 3 bases for V and 1 base for J; bases not matched to a gene: 13. The V gene's germline CDR1 is SQVTM and CDR2 ANQGSEA. In DNA form, the CDR3 reads TGCAGCGTTGAGAGGTCTACCGGGACTAGCGGGAGGTTTTCCTACGAGCAGTACTTC. It translates to CSVERSTGTSGRFSYEQYF.

The chain uses TRBV5-4 and TRBJ2-5; 8 nucleotides match TRBD1. The V gene's germline CDR1 is SGHNT and CDR2 YYREEE (reference sequence). V shed 5 bases, J shed 4 bases, and the junction held 10 bases outside the gene matches. This CDR3 region has 15 residues. This chain's CDR3 is CASSSLQGVRETQYF. The CDR3 region has the DNA TGTGCCAGCAGTTCGTTACAGGGGGTGAGAGAGACCCAGTACTTC.

The gene calls are TRBV18 and TRBJ1-2; tentatively, D is TRBD1 (5 bases). V was clipped by 5 bases and J by 5 bases, with 15 bases between them. The length of the CDR3 is 14 residues. CDR1 and CDR2 from the germline V gene are KGHSH and LQKENI. In DNA form, the CDR3 reads TGTGCCAGCTCAAGGACAAAGGAGGAGTATGGCTACACCTTC. The encoded protein is CASSRTKEEYGYTF. Filled out from reference TRBV18 and TRBJ1-2, the complete variable domain reads NAGVMQNPRHLVRRRGQEARLRCSPMKGHSHVYWYRQLPEEGLKFMVYLQKENIIDESGMPKERFSAEFPKEGPSILRIQQVVRGDSAAYFCASSRTKEEYGYTFGSGTRLTVV.

A note on this clone: This CDR3 is also generated by other DNA sequences in the sample. V usage is TRBV30 and J usage is TRBJ2-1; no definite D call. Germline V gives CDR1 GTSNPN, CDR2 SVGIG (reference sequence). CDR3 length equals 11 residues. Trimming took 3 bases from V and 7 from J, leaving 7 bases between them. Written as DNA, the CDR3 is TGTGCCTGGAGCGCACTAAATGAGCAGTTCTTC. Its protein is CAWSALNEQFF. The full variable domain, in which reference TRBV30 and TRBJ2-1 provide the parts outside the CDR3, is SQTIHQWPATLVQPVGSPLSLECTVEGTSNPNLYWYRQAAGRGLQLLFYSVGIGQISSEVPQNLSASRPQDRQFILSSKKLLLSDSGFYLCAWSALNEQFFGPGTRLTVL.

The chain has TRBV28 and TRBJ2-2; 12 bases align to TRBD2. Losses at the gene ends were 6 bases for V and 7 bases for J; bases not matched to a gene: 6. CDR3 length: 15 residues. The germline gives CDR1 MDHEN, CDR2 SYDVKM. The CDR3 bases are TGTGCCAGCAGCCACACTAGCGGGGGGCTCGGGGAGCTGTTTTTT. Translation: CASSHTSGGLGELFF.

V usage is TRBV9 and J usage is TRBJ2-2, with a possible D match to TRBD2 (6 bases). Trimming removed 0 bases from V and 10 bases from J, with 16 bases in between. Germline lookup yields CDR1 SGDLS and CDR2 YYNGEE. CDR3 length equals 15 residues. The DNA for the CDR3 is TGTGCCAGCAGCGTAGCTGGCGGGGTTGGGATGGAGCTGTTTTTT. Translation: CASSVAGGVGMELFF. Variable domain in full (rest from reference TRBV9 and TRBJ2-2): DSGVTQTPKHLITATGQRVTLRCSPRSGDLSVYWYQQSLDQGLQFLIQYYNGEERAKGNILERFSAQQFPDLHSELNLSSLELGDSALYFCASSVAGGVGMELFFGEGSRLTVL.

V is TRBV18 and J is TRBJ1-3; D is possibly TRBD1 (5 bases). Trimming took off 4 bases at V and 8 bases at J, with 12 bases between the two ends. The V gene's germline CDR1 is KGHSH and CDR2 LQKENI. This CDR3 spans 13 amino acids. CDR3 in amino acids: CASSLGTVDTIYF. DNA for the CDR3: TGTGCCAGCTCACTCGGGACCGTGGACACCATATATTTT.

The chain has TRBV19 and TRBJ2-5; 7 nucleotides line up with TRBD1. Trimming cost V 4 bases and J 4 bases; bases outside gene matches: 9. Germline loops: CDR1 LNHDA, CDR2 SQIVND (reference sequence). The CDR3 loop spans 15 amino acids. CDR3 amino acids: CASSTPGGLGETQYF. The CDR3 bases are TGTGCCAGTAGTACGCCAGGGGGATTAGGAGAGACCCAGTACTTC.

Turning to this clone: This same CDR3 is encoded by further DNA sequences in the sample. This chain connects TRBV5-1 to TRBJ1-1; unclear D gene. V lost 5 bases and J lost 0, with 5 bases in between. Germline V gene sequence: CDR1 SGHRS, CDR2 YFSETQ. The length of the CDR3 is 12 residues. CDR3 in amino acids: CASSTVNTEAFF. The CDR3 DNA is TGCGCCAGCAGTACAGTGAACACTGAAGCTTTCTTT.

This clone was seen just once. V is TRBV10-3 and J is TRBJ2-7, with 7 nucleotides matching TRBD2. Germline V gene data show CDR1 as ENHRY and CDR2 as SYGVKD. J was trimmed by 3 bases and V by 7 bases; bases with no gene match: 12. The CDR3 consists of 15 residues. This CDR3 reads CAIIPSEGEGYEQYF. CDR3 DNA: TGTGCCATCATCCCGTCGGAAGGGGAGGGCTACGAGCAGTACTTC.

This chain uses TRBV30 with TRBJ2-2; 7 nucleotides agree with TRBD1. This CDR3 spans 18 amino acids. The V and J ends lost 5 bases and 5 bases, in that order; junction bases with no gene match: 20. Germline V gene data show CDR1 as GTSNPN and CDR2 as SVGIG (reference sequence). The CDR3 DNA is TGTGCCTGGGGGAAAGCTCGGATTAGGGGGCCTCGGACCGGGGAGCTGTTTTTT. Its translation: CAWGKARIRGPRTGELFF.